A selection of T cell receptor beta chains follows, all from one sample in a study of spatial heterogeneity in lung cancer. TCRdb reprocessed the 5' RACE reads via MiXCR and lists one record per CDR3 protein. The table shows some 120,000 distinct CDR3 sequences, with 12% occurring only once. The sequencing used PBMCs, collected at follow-up. All receptors derive from a male donor with early-stage non-small cell lung cancer. The conserved cysteine and the conserved F or W are not part of the CDR3 here. For some rows the clone size is stated as once, few or many, or as a class when expanded; others skip it.

abundance | v_gene | CDR3aa
many | TRBV20-1 | SAPGETGGMNEQF
. | TRBV5-1 | ASSLVGVGNTIY
few | TRBV4-2 | ASSHQRGVLTSTDTQY
few | TRBV18 | ASSPEYNEQF
many | TRBV20-1 | SAPSTGRGETQY
. | TRBV28 | ASSLFSGGYQETQY
. | TRBV2 | ASSGDRGTEETQY
. | TRBV3-1 | ASSQMGLTGTEAF
. | TRBV28 | ASEPGAVYEQY
few | TRBV3-1 | ASSPNTQQPTEPHSHAEAF
few | TRBV2 | ASSLRDEQF
. | TRBV7-9 | ASSSSQGRIKGTYEQY
few | TRBV9 | ASSAKGSNTEAF
many | TRBV5-5 | ASSLGKNIQY
few | TRBV20-1 | SPGLAGNNEQF
. | TRBV7-9 | ASSLGDRGTYEQY
. | TRBV20-1 | SARRGGTSNNEQF
many | TRBV10-2 | ASSAMKGARAF
many | TRBV6-5 | ASSYGGAGTDTQY
. | TRBV3-1 | ASSQVGDTQY
. | TRBV5-1 | ASSLEGTESYEQY
. | TRBV20-1 | RGNEKLF
. | TRBV5-1 | ASSFLDTSTGELF
. | TRBV3-1 | ASRAAGGPHEQY
many | TRBV29-1 | SVESGEETQY
few | TRBV6-2/TRBV6-3 | ASSYLPGQVDEKLF
. | TRBV7-7 | ASSLRTGQGTDTQY
. | TRBV7-2 | ASSSLGSADTQY
many | TRBV7-2 | ASSLELWGQEDRGEQY
. | TRBV7-9 | ASSLEGRGTYEQY
few | TRBV6-5 | ASSSGDRVLETQY
few | TRBV7-2 | ASSSGQGYQPQH
. | TRBV7-2 | ASSLDGRSNQPQH
many | TRBV20-1 | SAKWQFGNQPQH
once | TRBV6-2/TRBV6-3 | ASSYSTGSYNEQF
few | TRBV6-2/TRBV6-3 | ASSLPPNVLT
many | TRBV6-1 | ASSEGTPSSGNTIY
. | TRBV6-6 | ASSTAGQGSYEQY
. | TRBV29-1 | STFRAGEVTEAF
many | TRBV7-2 | ASRGQGNTGELF
many | TRBV28 | ASSLWSRGEAF
. | TRBV11-2 | ASSFGGNIQY
. | TRBV2 | ASSAGRGQETQY